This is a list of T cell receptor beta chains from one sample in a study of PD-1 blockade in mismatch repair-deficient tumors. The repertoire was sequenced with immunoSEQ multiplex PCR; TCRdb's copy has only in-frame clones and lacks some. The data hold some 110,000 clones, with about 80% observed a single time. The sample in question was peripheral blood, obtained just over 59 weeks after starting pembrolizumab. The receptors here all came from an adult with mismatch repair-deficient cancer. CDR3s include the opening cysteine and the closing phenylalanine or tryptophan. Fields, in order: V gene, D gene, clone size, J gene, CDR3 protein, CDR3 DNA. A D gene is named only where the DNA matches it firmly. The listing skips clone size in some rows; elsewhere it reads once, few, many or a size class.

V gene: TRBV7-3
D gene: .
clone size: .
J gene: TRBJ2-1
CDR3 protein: CASSRDLGPPYNEQFF
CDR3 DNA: TGTGCCAGCAGTCGTGACCTAGGGCCACCCTACAATGAGCAGTTCTTC

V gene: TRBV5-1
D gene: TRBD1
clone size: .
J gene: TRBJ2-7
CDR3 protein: CASSLGGQGYEQYF
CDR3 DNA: TGCGCCAGCAGCCTCGGAGGACAGGGATACGAGCAGTACTTC

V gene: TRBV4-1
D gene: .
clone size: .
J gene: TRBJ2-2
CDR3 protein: CASSQSGDLGGELFF
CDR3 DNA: TGCGCCAGCAGCCAGTCAGGGGACCTGGGTGGGGAGCTGTTTTTT

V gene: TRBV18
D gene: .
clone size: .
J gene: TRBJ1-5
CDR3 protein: CASSQQENQPQHF
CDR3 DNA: TGTGCCAGCTCACAACAGGAGAATCAGCCCCAGCATTTT

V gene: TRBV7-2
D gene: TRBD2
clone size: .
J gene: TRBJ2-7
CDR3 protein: CASSLGGLAGVLGEQYF
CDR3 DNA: TGTGCCAGCAGCTTAGGGGGACTAGCGGGAGTTTTGGGCGAGCAGTACTTC

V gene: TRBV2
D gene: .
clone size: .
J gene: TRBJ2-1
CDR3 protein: CASSGTVPLEFF
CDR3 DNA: TGTGCCAGCAGTGGAACAGTACCACTGGAGTTCTTC

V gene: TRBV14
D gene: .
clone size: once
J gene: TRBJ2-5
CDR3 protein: CASSRLVGQETQYF
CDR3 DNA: TGTGCCAGCAGCCGACTAGTAGGCCAAGAGACCCAGTACTTC

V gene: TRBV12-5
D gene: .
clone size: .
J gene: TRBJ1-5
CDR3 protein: CASGPSDRFNQPQHF
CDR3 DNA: TGTGCTAGTGGTCCATCCGACCGTTTCAATCAGCCCCAGCATTTT

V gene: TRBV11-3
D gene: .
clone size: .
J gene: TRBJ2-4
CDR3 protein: CASSLGPLDIQYF
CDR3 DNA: TGTGCCAGCAGCTTAGGGCCCCTTGACATTCAGTACTTC

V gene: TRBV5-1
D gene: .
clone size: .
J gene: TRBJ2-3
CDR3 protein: CASSLEAGTDTQYF
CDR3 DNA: TGCGCCAGCAGCTTGGAGGCTGGCACAGATACGCAGTATTTT

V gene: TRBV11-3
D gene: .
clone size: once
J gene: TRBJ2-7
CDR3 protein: CASMADRDFYEQYF
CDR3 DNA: TGTGCCAGCATGGCGGACAGAGATTTCTACGAGCAGTACTTC

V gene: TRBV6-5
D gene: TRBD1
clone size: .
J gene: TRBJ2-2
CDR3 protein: CASSGTGRTGELFF
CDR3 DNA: TGTGCCAGCAGCGGGACAGGGAGAACCGGGGAGCTGTTTTTT

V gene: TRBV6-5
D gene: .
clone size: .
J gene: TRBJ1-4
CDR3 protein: CASRRGTNEKLFF
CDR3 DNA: TGTGCCAGCAGAAGAGGGACTAATGAAAAACTGTTTTTT